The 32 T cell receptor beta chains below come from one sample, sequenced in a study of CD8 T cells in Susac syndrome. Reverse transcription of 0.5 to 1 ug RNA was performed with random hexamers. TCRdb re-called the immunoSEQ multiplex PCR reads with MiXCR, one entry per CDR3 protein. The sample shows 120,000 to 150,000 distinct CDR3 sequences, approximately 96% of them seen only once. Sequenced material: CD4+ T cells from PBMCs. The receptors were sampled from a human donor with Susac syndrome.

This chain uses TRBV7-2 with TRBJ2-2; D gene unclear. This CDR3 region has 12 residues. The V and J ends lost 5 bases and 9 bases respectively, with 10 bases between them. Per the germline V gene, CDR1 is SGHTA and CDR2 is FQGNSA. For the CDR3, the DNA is TGTGCCAGCAGCAGTACGAGTTGGGAGCTGTTTTTT. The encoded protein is CASSSTSWELFF.

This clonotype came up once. In DNA, the CDR3 is TGCGCCAGCAGCGGGACTTTTTGGGAGCAGTTCTTC. It codes for CASSGTFWEQFF. The chain employs TRBV4-1 and TRBJ2-1; TRBD2 is a possible D gene (6 bases). Germline CDR1 reads MGHRA; CDR2 reads YSYEKL. This CDR3 is 12 amino acids long. Trimming pared 5 bases from V and 10 bases from J, leaving 12 bases between.

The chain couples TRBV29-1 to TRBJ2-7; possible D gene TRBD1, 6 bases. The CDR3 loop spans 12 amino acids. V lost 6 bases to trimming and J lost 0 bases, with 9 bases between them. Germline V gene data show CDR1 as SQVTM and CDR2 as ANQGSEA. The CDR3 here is CSVTGSSYEQYF. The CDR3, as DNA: TGCAGCGTAACAGGGAGCTCCTACGAGCAGTACTTC.

DNA for the CDR3: TGTGCCAGCACCCCAGGGGGGACGGCAGGGAACTATGGCTACACCTTC. It codes for CASTPGGTAGNYGYTF. The V gene is TRBV28, the J gene TRBJ1-2, with 7 bases fitting TRBD1. Germline trimming cut 7 bases from V and 2 bases from J; bases unmatched to any gene: 13. The length of the CDR3 is 16 residues. CDR1 MDHEN and CDR2 SYDVKM come from the germline V gene.

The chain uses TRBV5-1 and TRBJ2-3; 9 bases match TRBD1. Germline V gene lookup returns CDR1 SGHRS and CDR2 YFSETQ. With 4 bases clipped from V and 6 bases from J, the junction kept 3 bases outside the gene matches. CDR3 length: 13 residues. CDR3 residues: CASSAGQGDTQYF. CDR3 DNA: TGCGCCAGCAGCGCAGGACAGGGGGATACGCAGTATTTT.

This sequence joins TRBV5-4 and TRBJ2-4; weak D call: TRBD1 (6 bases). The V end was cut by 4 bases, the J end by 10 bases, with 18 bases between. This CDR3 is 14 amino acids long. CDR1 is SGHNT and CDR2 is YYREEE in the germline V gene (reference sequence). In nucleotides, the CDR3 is TGTGCCAGCAGCCTCTCGGACAGAAGCGCAATTCAGTACTTC. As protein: CASSLSDRSAIQYF.

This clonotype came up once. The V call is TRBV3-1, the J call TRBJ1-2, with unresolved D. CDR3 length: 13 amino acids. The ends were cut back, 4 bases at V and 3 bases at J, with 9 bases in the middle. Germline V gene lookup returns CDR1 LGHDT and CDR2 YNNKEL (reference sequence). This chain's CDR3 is CASSRREDYGYTF. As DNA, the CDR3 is TGTGCCAGCAGCCGAAGGGAGGACTATGGCTACACCTTC.

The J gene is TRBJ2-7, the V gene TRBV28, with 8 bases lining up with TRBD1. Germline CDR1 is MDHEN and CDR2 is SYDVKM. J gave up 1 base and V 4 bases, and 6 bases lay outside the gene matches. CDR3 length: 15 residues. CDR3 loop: CASSSTGGRSYEQYF. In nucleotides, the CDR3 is TGTGCCAGCAGTTCAACAGGGGGGAGATCCTACGAGCAGTACTTC.

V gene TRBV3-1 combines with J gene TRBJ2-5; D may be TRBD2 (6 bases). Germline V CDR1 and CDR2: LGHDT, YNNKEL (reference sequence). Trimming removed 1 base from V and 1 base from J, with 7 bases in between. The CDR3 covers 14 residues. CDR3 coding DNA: TGTGCCAGCAGCCAAGCCGGGGGCCAAGAGACCCAGTACTTC. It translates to CASSQAGGQETQYF.

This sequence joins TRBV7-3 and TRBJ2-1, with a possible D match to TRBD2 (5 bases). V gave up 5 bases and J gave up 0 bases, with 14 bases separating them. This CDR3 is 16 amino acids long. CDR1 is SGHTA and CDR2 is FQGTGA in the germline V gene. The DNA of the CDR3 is TGTGCCAGCAGCAGCGGACCGCCCAGCTCCTACAATGAGCAGTTCTTC. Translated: CASSSGPPSSYNEQFF.

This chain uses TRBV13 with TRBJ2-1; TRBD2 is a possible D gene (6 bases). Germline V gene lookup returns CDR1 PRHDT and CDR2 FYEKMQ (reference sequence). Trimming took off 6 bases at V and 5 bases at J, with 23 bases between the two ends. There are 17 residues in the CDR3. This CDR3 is CASRPFGGVTKNNEQFF. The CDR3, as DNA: TGTGCCAGCAGGCCCTTTGGCGGGGTCACAAAGAACAATGAGCAGTTCTTC. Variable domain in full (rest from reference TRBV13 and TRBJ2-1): AAGVIQSPRHLIKEKRETATLKCYPIPRHDTVYWYQQGPGQDPQFLISFYEKMQSDKGSIPDRFSAQQFSDYHSELNMSSLELGDSALYFCASRPFGGVTKNNEQFFGPGTRLTVL.

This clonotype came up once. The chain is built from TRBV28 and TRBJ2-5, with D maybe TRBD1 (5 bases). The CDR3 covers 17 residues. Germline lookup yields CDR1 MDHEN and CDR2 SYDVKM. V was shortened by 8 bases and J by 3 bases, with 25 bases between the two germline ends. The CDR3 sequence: CASYPSTPAGMEETQYF. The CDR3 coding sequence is TGTGCCAGCTACCCCTCCACCCCCGCAGGGATGGAAGAGACCCAGTACTTC.

CDR3 protein: CASSVDRSTGELFF. The DNA for the CDR3 is TGTGCCAGCAGCGTAGACAGGTCCACCGGGGAGCTGTTTTTT. The gene calls are TRBV9 and TRBJ2-2; the D gene is possibly TRBD1 (5 bases). V was trimmed by 0 bases and J by 4 bases, leaving 7 bases between them. Germline values: CDR1 SGDLS, CDR2 YYNGEE. The CDR3 has 14 amino acids.

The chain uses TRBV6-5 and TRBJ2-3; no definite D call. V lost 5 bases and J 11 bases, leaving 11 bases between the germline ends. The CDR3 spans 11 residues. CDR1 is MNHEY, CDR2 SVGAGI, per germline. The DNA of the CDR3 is TGTGCCAGCAGTAACGACCAAAAGCAGTATTTT. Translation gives CASSNDQKQYF.

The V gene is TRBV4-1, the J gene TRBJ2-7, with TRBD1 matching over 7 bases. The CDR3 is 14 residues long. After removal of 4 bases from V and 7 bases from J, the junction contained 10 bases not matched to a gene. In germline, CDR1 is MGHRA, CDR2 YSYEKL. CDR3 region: CASSLGRGPGEQYF. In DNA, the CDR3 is TGCGCCAGCAGCCTCGGAAGGGGGCCGGGGGAGCAGTACTTC.

The CDR3 bases are TGTGCCAGCAAGACCCGGGAGACCCAGTACTTC. Translating gives CASKTRETQYF. This chain joins TRBV2 and TRBJ2-5; D not certain. This CDR3 has 11 residues. Germline values: CDR1 SNHLY, CDR2 FYNNEI. Trimming removed 7 bases at V and 5 bases at J, with 8 bases between.

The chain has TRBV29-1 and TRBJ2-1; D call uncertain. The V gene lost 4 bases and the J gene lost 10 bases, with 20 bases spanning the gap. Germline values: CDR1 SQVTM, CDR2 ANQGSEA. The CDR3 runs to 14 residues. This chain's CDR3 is CSVVAGPLEGEQFF. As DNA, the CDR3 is TGCAGCGTTGTGGCCGGGCCACTGGAAGGAGAGCAGTTCTTC.

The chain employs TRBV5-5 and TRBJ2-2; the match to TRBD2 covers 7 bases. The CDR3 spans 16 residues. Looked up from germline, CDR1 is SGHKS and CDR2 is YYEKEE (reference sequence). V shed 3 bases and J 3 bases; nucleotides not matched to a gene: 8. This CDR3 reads CASSWRGRADTGELFF. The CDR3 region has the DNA TGTGCCAGCAGCTGGCGGGGGAGAGCGGACACCGGGGAGCTGTTTTTT. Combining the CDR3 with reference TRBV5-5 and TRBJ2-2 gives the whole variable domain DAGVTQSPTHLIKTRGQQVTLRCSPISGHKSVSWYQQVLGQGPQFIFQYYEKEERGRGNFPDRFSARQFPNYSSELNVNALLLGDSALYLCASSWRGRADTGELFFGEGSRLTVL.

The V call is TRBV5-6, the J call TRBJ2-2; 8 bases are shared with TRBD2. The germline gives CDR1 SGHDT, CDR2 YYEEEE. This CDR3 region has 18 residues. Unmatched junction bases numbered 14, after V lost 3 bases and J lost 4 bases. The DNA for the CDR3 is TGTGCCAGCAGCTCGAAGACGCAGCGGGAGTCGGTCACCGGGGAGCTGTTTTTT. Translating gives CASSSKTQRESVTGELFF.

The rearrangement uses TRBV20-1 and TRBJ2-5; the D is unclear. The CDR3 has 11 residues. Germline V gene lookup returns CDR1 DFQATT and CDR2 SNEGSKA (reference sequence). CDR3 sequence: CSAYHQETQYF. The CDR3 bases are TGCAGCGCCTATCATCAAGAGACCCAGTACTTC.

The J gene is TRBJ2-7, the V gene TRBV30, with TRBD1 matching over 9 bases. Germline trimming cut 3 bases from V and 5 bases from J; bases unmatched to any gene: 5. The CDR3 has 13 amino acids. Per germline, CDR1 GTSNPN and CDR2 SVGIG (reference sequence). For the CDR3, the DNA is TGTGCCTGGAGGGGACAGGGATGCCACGAGCAGTACTTC. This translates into CAWRGQGCHEQYF.

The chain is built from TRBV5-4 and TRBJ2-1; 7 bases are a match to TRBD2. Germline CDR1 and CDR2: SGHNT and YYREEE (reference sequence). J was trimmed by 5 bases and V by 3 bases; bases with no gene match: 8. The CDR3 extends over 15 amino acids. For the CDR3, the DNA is TGTGCCAGCAGCTCCACTAGCGCTCAAAACAATGAGCAGTTCTTC. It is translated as CASSSTSAQNNEQFF.

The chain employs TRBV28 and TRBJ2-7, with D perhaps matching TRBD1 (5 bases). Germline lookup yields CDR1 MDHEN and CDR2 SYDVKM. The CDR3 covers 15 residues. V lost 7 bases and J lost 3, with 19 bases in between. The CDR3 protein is CASNTPPGSIYEQYF. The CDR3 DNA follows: TGTGCCAGCAATACTCCTCCAGGGTCCATCTACGAGCAGTACTTC.

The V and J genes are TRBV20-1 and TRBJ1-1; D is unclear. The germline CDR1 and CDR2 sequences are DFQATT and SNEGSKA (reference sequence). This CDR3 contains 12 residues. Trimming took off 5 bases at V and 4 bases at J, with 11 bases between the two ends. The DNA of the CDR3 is TGCAGTGCTCCCGGGGTATCCACTGAAGCTTTCTTT. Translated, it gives CSAPGVSTEAFF.

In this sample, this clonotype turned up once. The CDR3 DNA is TGTGCCAGCAGCCAACTAGCGGGAGGGAGAAACTACAATGAGCAGTTCTTC. Protein sequence: CASSQLAGGRNYNEQFF. The J gene is TRBJ2-1, the V gene TRBV3-1; 12 nucleotides match TRBD2. Germline-derived CDR1 and CDR2 are LGHDT and YNNKEL (reference sequence). The CDR3 length is 17 residues. With V trimmed by 2 bases and J by 3 bases, 5 bases remained unmatched.

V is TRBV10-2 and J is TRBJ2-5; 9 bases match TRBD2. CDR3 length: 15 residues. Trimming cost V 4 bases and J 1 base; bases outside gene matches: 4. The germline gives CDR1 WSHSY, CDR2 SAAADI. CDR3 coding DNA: TGCGCCAGCAGTGGACTAGCGGAGTCCCAAGAGACCCAGTACTTC. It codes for CASSGLAESQETQYF.

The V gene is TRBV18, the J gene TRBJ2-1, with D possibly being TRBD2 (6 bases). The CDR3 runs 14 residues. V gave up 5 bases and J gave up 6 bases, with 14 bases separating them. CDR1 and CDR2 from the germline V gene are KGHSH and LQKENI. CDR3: CASSELLAPNEQFF. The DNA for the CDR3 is TGTGCCAGCTCAGAACTTCTAGCGCCCAATGAGCAGTTCTTC.

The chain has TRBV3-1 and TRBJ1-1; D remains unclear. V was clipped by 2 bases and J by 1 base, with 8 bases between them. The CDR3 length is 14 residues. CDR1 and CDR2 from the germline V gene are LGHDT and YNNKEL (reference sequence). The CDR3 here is CASSQQQTNTEAFF. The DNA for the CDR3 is TGTGCCAGCAGCCAACAACAGACGAACACTGAAGCTTTCTTT. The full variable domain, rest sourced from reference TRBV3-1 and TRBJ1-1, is DTAVSQTPKYLVTQMGNDKSIKCEQNLGHDTMYWYKQDSKKFLKIMFSYNNKELIINETVPNRFSPKSPDKAHLNLHINSLELGDSAVYFCASSQQQTNTEAFFGQGTRLTVV.

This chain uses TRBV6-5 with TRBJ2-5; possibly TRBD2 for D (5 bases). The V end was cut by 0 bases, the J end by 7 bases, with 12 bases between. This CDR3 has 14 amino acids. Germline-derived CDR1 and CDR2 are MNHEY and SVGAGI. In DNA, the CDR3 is TGTGCCAGCAGTTACTCCACTAGTAGGGTGACCCAGTACTTC. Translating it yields CASSYSTSRVTQYF.

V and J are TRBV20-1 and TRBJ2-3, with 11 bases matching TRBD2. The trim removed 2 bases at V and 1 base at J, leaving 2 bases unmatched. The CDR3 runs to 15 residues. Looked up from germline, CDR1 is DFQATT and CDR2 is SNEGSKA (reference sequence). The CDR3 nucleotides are TGCAGTGCTAGACGGACTAGCGGGCGCACAGATACGCAGTATTTT. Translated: CSARRTSGRTDTQYF.

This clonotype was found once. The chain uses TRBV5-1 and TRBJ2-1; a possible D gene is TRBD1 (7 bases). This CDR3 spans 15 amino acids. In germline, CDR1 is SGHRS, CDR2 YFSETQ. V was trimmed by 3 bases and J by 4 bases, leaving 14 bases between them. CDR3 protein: CASSYQGGLYNEQFF. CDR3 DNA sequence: TGCGCCAGCAGCTATCAGGGGGGCCTATACAATGAGCAGTTCTTC. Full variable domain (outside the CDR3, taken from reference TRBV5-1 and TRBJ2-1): KAGVTQTPRYLIKTRGQQVTLSCSPISGHRSVSWYQQTPGQGLQFLFEYFSETQRNKGNFPGRFSGRQFSNSRSEMNVSTLELGDSALYLCASSYQGGLYNEQFFGPGTRLTVL.

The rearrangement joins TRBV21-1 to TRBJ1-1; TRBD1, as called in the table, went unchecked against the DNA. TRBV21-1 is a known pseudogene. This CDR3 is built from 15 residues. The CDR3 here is CASSSWDRVNTEAFF. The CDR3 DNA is TGTGCCAGCAGCTCTTGGGACAGGGTGAACACTGAAGCTTTCTTT.